This T cell receptor (beta chain) was retrieved from a study of neoadjuvant anti-PD-1 for oral cavity cancer. This clone was seen only a few times. The data were produced by immunoSEQ multiplex PCR, yet TCRdb's version contains in-frame clones alone and is incomplete. The table lists roughly 10,000 clones, 52% of them singletons, with over 20% in the top ten. There are 12 residues in the CDR3. V lost 4 bases to trimming and J lost 5 bases, with 5 bases between them. Per germline, CDR1 LNHDA and CDR2 SQIVND (reference sequence). V usage is TRBV19 and J usage is TRBJ1-4; a weak D match, TRBD1 (5 bases). The clonotype was recovered from a person aged 40-85 years with oral cavity squamous cell carcinoma. The specimen comprised tumor tissue, sampled before nivolumab (anti-PD-1) treatment. The CDR3: CASSKGNEKLFF. The CDR3 DNA reads TGTGCCAGTAGTAAGGGGAATGAAAAACTGTTTTTT. Using reference TRBV19 and TRBJ1-4 for the parts outside the CDR3, the full variable domain is DGGITQSPKYLFRKEGQNVTLSCEQNLNHDAMYWYRQDPGQGLRLIYYSQIVNDFQKGDIAEGYSVSREKKESFPLTVTSAQKNPTAFYLCASSKGNEKLFFGSGTQLSVL.